This entry lists 12 T cell receptor beta chains sequenced from one sample in a study of blood T cell repertoires in COVID-19. Clones were sequenced by immunoSEQ multiplex PCR, and TCRdb holds only the in-frame ones, with some missing. The sample records some 360,000 clones, approximately 91% being singletons. Sequencing was performed on PBMCs or T cells enriched from blood (not recorded which). All receptors derive from a woman younger than 45 who had been exposed to COVID-19.

This rearrangement joins TRBV24-1 to TRBJ2-2; 11 bases are shared with TRBD2. CDR3 length: 18 amino acids. Germline V gene sequence: CDR1 KGHDR, CDR2 SFDVKD. V lost 4 bases and J lost 0; bases outside the gene matches: 6. The CDR3: CATSELTSGMTNTGELFF. CDR3 sequence (DNA): TGTGCCACCAGTGAGCTGACTAGCGGGATGACGAACACCGGGGAGCTGTTTTTT.

This clone has just a few counts. J is TRBJ1-2 and V is TRBV20-1; D gene ambiguous. This CDR3 contains 12 residues. V was pared by 3 bases and J by 6 bases, with 11 bases between. Germline V lookup: CDR1 DFQATT, CDR2 SNEGSKA (reference sequence). The CDR3 DNA reads as TGCAGTGCTAGTTTTGGAGCAGATGGCTACACCTTC. Its protein is CSASFGADGYTF.

The rearrangement links TRBV5-1 to TRBJ1-3; 10 positions match TRBD1. V shed 4 bases, J shed 2 bases, and the junction held 6 bases outside the gene matches. The CDR3 sequence is 16 residues long. Per germline, CDR1 SGHRS and CDR2 YFSETQ. CDR3 in amino acids: CASSPLGQGAGNTIYF. CDR3 DNA: TGCGCCAGCAGCCCTCTAGGACAGGGGGCTGGAAACACCATATATTTT. Full variable domain (rest looked up from reference TRBV5-1 and TRBJ1-3): KAGVTQTPRYLIKTRGQQVTLSCSPISGHRSVSWYQQTPGQGLQFLFEYFSETQRNKGNFPGRFSGRQFSNSRSEMNVSTLELGDSALYLCASSPLGQGAGNTIYFGEGSWLTVV.

The V gene is TRBV19, the J gene TRBJ1-5, with D tentatively TRBD1 (5 bases). Germline values: CDR1 LNHDA, CDR2 SQIVND (reference sequence). V dropped 3 bases and J dropped 7 bases, with 19 bases sitting between them. There are 16 residues in the CDR3. As DNA, the CDR3 is TGTGCCAGTAGTATCACCGGCGGGGGGTTCGGGCAGCCCCAGCATTTT. This gives the protein CASSITGGGFGQPQHF. Combining the CDR3 with reference TRBV19 and TRBJ1-5 gives the whole variable domain DGGITQSPKYLFRKEGQNVTLSCEQNLNHDAMYWYRQDPGQGLRLIYYSQIVNDFQKGDIAEGYSVSREKKESFPLTVTSAQKNPTAFYLCASSITGGGFGQPQHFGDGTRLSIL.

The V gene is TRBV7-9, the J gene TRBJ1-5; no clear D. The germline V and J ends were trimmed by 3 bases and 0 bases, with 3 bases remaining between them. This CDR3 spans 13 amino acids. Germline CDR1 reads SEHNR; CDR2 reads FQNEAQ (reference sequence). The CDR3 bases are TGTGCCAGCAGCTTTTATAGCAATCAGCCCCAGCATTTT. Amino acid sequence: CASSFYSNQPQHF.

The chain is built from TRBV24-1 and TRBJ2-5, with 7 positions matching TRBD2. The CDR3 length is 15 residues. Germline assignment: CDR1 KGHDR and CDR2 SFDVKD. The V gene end was trimmed by 4 bases and the J gene end by 2 bases; junction bases not matched to a gene: 6. CDR3 DNA: TGTGCCACCAGTGACCCCACGGGGGGACAAGAGACCCAGTACTTC. Its translation is CATSDPTGGQETQYF.

The V call is TRBV30, the J call TRBJ2-5; D uncertain. Trimming shortened V by 1 base and J by 1 base, and 7 bases separated the two germline ends. The CDR3 runs to 13 residues. Germline CDR1 is GTSNPN and CDR2 is SVGIG (reference sequence). The CDR3 nucleotides read TGTGCCTGGAGTGGGGCACTCCAAGAGACCCAGTACTTC. It yields the protein CAWSGALQETQYF.

The gene calls are TRBV10-1 and TRBJ2-4, with a tentative D call TRBD2 (6 bases). Trimming took 6 bases from V and 9 from J, leaving 15 bases between them. This CDR3 is 13 amino acids long. Germline values: CDR1 WNHNN, CDR2 SYGVQD (reference sequence). The DNA for the CDR3 is TGCGCCAGCAGCCTGGGGGGAGAGAGCATTCAGTACTTC. Encoded protein: CASSLGGESIQYF.

V usage is TRBV28 and J usage is TRBJ2-7; the D is unclear. V gave up 7 bases and J gave up 0 bases, with 13 bases separating them. The CDR3 runs to 14 residues. Germline V gene sequence: CDR1 MDHEN, CDR2 SYDVKM. The CDR3 coding sequence is TGTGCCAGCACCCTGCCGTCGCGCTCCTACGAGCAGTACTTC. Amino acids: CASTLPSRSYEQYF.

The J gene is TRBJ2-7, the V gene TRBV7-2, with D perhaps matching TRBD1 (6 bases). Germline values: CDR1 SGHTA, CDR2 FQGNSA. Trimming pared 4 bases from V and 6 bases from J, leaving 13 bases between. The CDR3 has 13 residues. CDR3 amino acids: CASSWRQDGEQYF. The CDR3 DNA follows: TGTGCCAGCAGCTGGAGACAGGATGGCGAGCAGTACTTC.

The V gene is TRBV11-2, the J gene TRBJ2-7; D is possibly TRBD2 (6 bases). The CDR3 runs 15 residues. Germline CDR1 is SGHAT and CDR2 is FQNNGV. V lost 0 bases, J lost 5 bases, and 14 bases lay in between. The CDR3 region is CASSLEGRGSDEQYF. In nucleotides, the CDR3 is TGTGCCAGCAGCTTAGAGGGCCGGGGGTCCGACGAGCAGTACTTC.

This clone appeared a few times. This chain connects TRBV28 to TRBJ1-1; 8 bases are shared with TRBD1. The V segment lost 7 bases and the J segment 1 base; nucleotides outside the gene matches: 11. CDR3 length: 16 residues. CDR1 is MDHEN and CDR2 is SYDVKM in the germline V gene. DNA for the CDR3: TGTGCCAGCATTCCCTCGGCAGGGACAGGGAACACTGAAGCTTTCTTT. The encoded protein is CASIPSAGTGNTEAFF.